These 27 T cell receptor beta chains were sequenced from one sample in a study of CD8+CD57+ T cells in acquired aplastic anemia. Template material for TCR beta VDJ and CDR3 profiling consisted of genomic DNA. TCRdb analysed the reads with MiXCR anew, one entry per CDR3 protein. This sample has hundreds of thousands of distinct CDR3 sequences; approximately 70% occur once, and the top ten carry approximately 4%. The sequenced sample consisted of sorted CD4+, CD8+, or CD8+CD57+ T cells (not recorded which) from PBMCs. The receptor source for this set is a human donor in good health, serving as a control.

This clonotype showed up many times. The chain links TRBV7-8 to TRBJ2-5; 8 bases map to TRBD2. This CDR3 is built from 14 residues. The J segment lost 4 bases and the V segment lost 1 base, leaving 2 bases of the junction unmatched. Germline V gives CDR1 SGHVS, CDR2 FQNEAQ. CDR3 amino acids: CASSLGTSPETQYF. The CDR3 DNA reads as TGTGCCAGCAGCTTAGGGACTAGCCCAGAGACCCAGTACTTC.

This clonotype was seen only a few times. The gene calls are TRBV20-1 and TRBJ2-7, with TRBD1 matching over 8 bases. The V gene end was trimmed by 6 bases and the J gene end by 2 bases; junction bases not matched to a gene: 12. The CDR3 sequence is 15 residues long. Germline V lookup: CDR1 DFQATT, CDR2 SNEGSKA (reference sequence). CDR3 region: CSAIQGAGGPYEQYF. The CDR3 nucleotides are TGCAGTGCCATCCAGGGGGCAGGGGGCCCCTACGAGCAGTACTTC.

The V call is TRBV25-1, the J call TRBJ2-2; 8 nucleotides match TRBD1. Germline values: CDR1 MGHDK, CDR2 SYGVNS. V lost 1 base and J lost 5; bases outside the gene matches: 6. The CDR3 extends over 16 amino acids. The CDR3 loop reads CASSESGRGRTGELFF. The CDR3 DNA reads TGTGCCAGCAGTGAATCTGGCAGGGGGCGGACCGGGGAGCTGTTTTTT. Full variable domain (remainder filled in from reference TRBV25-1 and TRBJ2-2): EADIYQTPRYLVIGTGKKITLECSQTMGHDKMYWYQQDPGMELHLIHYSYGVNSTEKGDLSSESTVSRIRTEHFPLTLESARPSHTSQYLCASSESGRGRTGELFFGEGSRLTVL.

This clonotype has ten or more counts. The chain uses TRBV16 and TRBJ1-4, with D unresolved. CDR1 KGHSY and CDR2 FQNENV come from the germline V gene. V lost 0 bases, J lost 4 bases, and 9 bases lay in between. The CDR3 is made up of 15 amino acids. The CDR3 nucleotides read TGTGCCAGCAGCCAATCTGACACTTTTAATGAAAAACTGTTTTTT. As protein: CASSQSDTFNEKLFF.

This clonotype was detected ten times or more. The rearrangement uses TRBV19 and TRBJ2-1, with 8 bases fitting TRBD1. V was pared by 6 bases and J by 8 bases, with 3 bases of the junction left unmatched. Germline loops: CDR1 LNHDA, CDR2 SQIVND (reference sequence). The CDR3 sequence is 12 residues long. The CDR3 sequence: CASSTGGDEQFF. In DNA form, the CDR3 reads TGTGCCAGTAGCACAGGGGGTGATGAGCAGTTCTTC.

On this clonotype: Its ends do not fully match the called genes, so a read error is possible. V gene TRBV19 combines with J gene TRBJ1-1, with D possibly being TRBD1 (5 bases). Per the germline V gene, CDR1 is LNHDA and CDR2 is SQIVND (reference sequence). This CDR3 comprises 15 residues. For the CDR3, the DNA is TGTGCCAGTCGTATCGGGGACGGTGCAACTAATGAAAAACTGTTT. It yields the protein CASRIGDGATNEKLF.

For this clonotype: A junction end diverges from the germline sequence, so it may reflect a read error. The rearrangement uses TRBV7-6 and TRBJ2-5, with D possibly TRBD2 on 5 matching bases. This CDR3 contains 13 residues. CDR1 and CDR2 from the germline V gene are SGHVS and FNYEAQ. The CDR3 DNA sequence: TGTGCCAGCAGCTACAACGGAAACACCGGGGAGCTGTTT. Its translation: CASSYNGNTGELF.

This clonotype occurred many times. V usage is TRBV11-2 and J usage is TRBJ2-4; perhaps TRBD2 as D (7 bases). In germline, CDR1 is SGHAT, CDR2 FQNNGV. With 5 bases removed from V and 6 bases from J, the gap between germline ends came to 20 bases. This CDR3 region has 16 residues. CDR3 sequence reads: CASSLRGAGRGNIQYF. The CDR3 DNA follows: TGTGCCAGCAGCCTCCGGGGGGCAGGGAGGGGAAACATTCAGTACTTC.

The chain uses TRBV20-1 and TRBJ1-1; the D is unclear. Trimming stripped 6 bases from V and 11 bases from J, with 22 bases between. The CDR3 has 13 residues. Looked up from germline, CDR1 is DFQATT and CDR2 is SNEGSKA (reference sequence). This CDR3 is CSASGPDEQLAFF. CDR3 nucleotide sequence: TGCAGTGCCAGCGGGCCGGACGAGCAGTTGGCTTTCTTT.

J is TRBJ1-2 and V is TRBV29-1; no clear D gene. Germline lookup yields CDR1 SQVTM and CDR2 ANQGSEA. The CDR3 is 14 amino acids. Trimming removed 2 bases at V and 4 bases at J, with 14 bases between. CDR3 region: CSVESGNKRYGYTF. DNA of the CDR3: TGCAGCGTTGAAAGCGGGAACAAACGCTATGGCTACACCTTC.

This clonotype was recorded only once. CDR3 sequence (DNA): TGTGCCAGTAACTTAGCTCAGGGGATGCAAAAACTGTTTTTT. It yields the protein CASNLAQGMQKLFF. The chain recombines TRBV12-5 with TRBJ1-4; weak D call: TRBD1 (6 bases). Looked up from germline, CDR1 is LGHNT and CDR2 is FRNRAP. There are 14 residues in the CDR3.

This chain connects TRBV6-5 to TRBJ1-2; D is unresolved. The V gene lost 8 bases and the J gene lost 4 bases, with 23 bases spanning the gap. The CDR3 contains 16 residues. The germline gives CDR1 MNHEY, CDR2 SVGAGI. CDR3 region: CASPLNLGGLGYGYTF. The CDR3 region has the DNA TGTGCCAGCCCCTTAAATTTAGGAGGTTTGGGCTATGGCTACACCTTC.

Concerning this clonotype itself: Relative to the germline gene, one junction end is altered; a read error may explain this. The chain joins TRBV10-3 to TRBJ2-7, with D possibly matching TRBD2 (6 bases). Germline assignment: CDR1 ENHRY and CDR2 SYGVKD. The CDR3 runs to 15 residues. CDR3 DNA: TGTGCCATCAGTGGGGCCAGCGGGCGAGACTACGAGCGGTACTTC. Translated: CAISGASGRDYERYF.

A single count supports this clonotype. V usage is TRBV5-5 and J usage is TRBJ2-7; a weak D match, TRBD2 (6 bases). CDR3 size: 13 residues. Germline CDR1 is SGHKS and CDR2 is YYEKEE (reference sequence). Trimming left V 3 bases short and J 7 bases short, with 14 bases between. In DNA form, the CDR3 reads TGTGCCAGCAGCTCCCCGGGGAGGAGGGAGCAGTACTTC. Translation: CASSSPGRREQYF.

The V gene is TRBV2, the J gene TRBJ1-2; D perhaps matches TRBD1 (6 bases). This CDR3 comprises 14 residues. Trimming took off 4 bases at V and 12 bases at J, with 21 bases between the two ends. The germline V gene has CDR1 SNHLY and CDR2 FYNNEI. CDR3 protein: CASSVEGQAGGHTF. In DNA form, the CDR3 reads TGTGCCAGCAGTGTGGAGGGGCAAGCTGGGGGCCACACCTTC.

A note on this clonotype: One end of the junction fails to match germline, which may point to a read error. The chain employs TRBV7-3 and TRBJ2-2, with a tentative D call TRBD2 (6 bases). The length of the CDR3 is 15 residues. The germline V gene has CDR1 SGHTA and CDR2 FQGTGA. In DNA, the CDR3 is TGCGCCAGCAGCGGAGGGAAAGGGGCGCCCGGGGAGCTGTTTTTT. This codes for CASSGGKGAPGELFF.

The J gene is TRBJ2-5, the V gene TRBV7-2; 7 bases agree with TRBD1. Germline V CDR1 and CDR2: SGHTA, FQGNSA. The CDR3 loop spans 16 amino acids. The V and J ends lost 2 bases and 11 bases, in that order; junction bases with no gene match: 17. As DNA, the CDR3 is TGTGCCAGCAGCTTATCGGAAAGGGGGCGGAAAGATACGCAGTACTTC. Its protein product is CASSLSERGRKDTQYF.

The table lists this clonotype with many counts. V and J are TRBV12-3 or TRBV12-4 and TRBJ2-7, with no clear D. V was shortened by 4 bases and J by 4 bases, with 14 bases between the two germline ends. The CDR3 runs to 14 residues. The CDR3 DNA sequence: TGTGCCAGCAGTTGGGCCATACCCCCTTACGAGCAGTACTTC. This sequence encodes CASSWAIPPYEQYF.

At least ten counts were recorded for this clonotype. The chain has TRBV24-1 and TRBJ2-7; 11 nucleotides align to TRBD1. CDR1 is KGHDR and CDR2 is SFDVKD in the germline V gene. This CDR3 has 15 amino acids. J gave up 3 bases and V 5 bases, and 5 bases lay outside the gene matches. CDR3 sequence reads: CATSAWGTGGYEQYF. The CDR3 coding sequence is TGTGCCACCAGTGCCTGGGGGACAGGGGGCTACGAGCAGTACTTC.

This clonotype was counted between two and nine times. Possible read error: a much larger clone is one base away. The CDR3 nucleotides read TGTGCCAGCAACGAGCAGGGATCTGAAGCTTTCTTT. As protein: CASNEQGSEAFF. The rearrangement links TRBV9 to TRBJ1-1, with D perhaps matching TRBD1 (5 bases). V dropped 6 bases and J dropped 6 bases, with 12 bases sitting between them. The CDR3 runs 12 residues. CDR1 is SGDLS and CDR2 is YYNGEE in the germline V gene.

This clonotype was observed many times. The gene calls are TRBV29-1 and TRBJ1-1, with D hard to call. Germline-derived CDR1 and CDR2 are SQVTM and ANQGSEA. This CDR3 is 11 amino acids long. V lost 7 bases to trimming and J lost 8 bases, with 14 bases between them. The DNA of the CDR3 is TGCAGCGCCGCCGCAGATGTGGAAGCTTTCTTT. It translates to CSAAADVEAFF.

This clonotype was picked up a small number of times. The chain recombines TRBV19 with TRBJ1-1; no clear D. CDR1 is LNHDA, CDR2 SQIVND, per germline (reference sequence). The V end lost 3 bases, the J end lost 1 base, and 6 bases lay between the germline ends. The CDR3 contains 13 residues. The CDR3 bases are TGTGCCAGTAGTATCGACGGGAACACTGAAGCTTTCTTT. Protein product: CASSIDGNTEAFF.

With respect to this clonotype: Since no conserved phenylalanine or tryptophan closes the CDR3, a read error is the likely cause. The limits of the CDR3 on the DNA are not certain, so only TCRdb's listed CDR3 is given. The chain combines TRBV2 with TRBJ1-2; TRBD1, as called in the table, went unchecked against the DNA. Termini included, the CDR3 measures 15 amino acids. Germline values: CDR1 SNHLY, CDR2 FYNNEI. Here the CDR3 reads CASSAPQGRDYGWAL.

The chain recombines TRBV2 with TRBJ2-5; 10 bases align to TRBD2. This CDR3 has 14 residues. Germline CDR1 is SNHLY and CDR2 is FYNNEI. Trimming removed 5 bases from V and 10 bases from J; junction bases left unmatched: 10. CDR3 nucleotides: TGTGCCAGCAGTCCCTTAGCGGGGGGTACGGACCAGTACTTC. Amino acids: CASSPLAGGTDQYF.

In this sample, this clonotype turned up once. The junction departs from the called germline gene at one end, perhaps through a read error. The chain has TRBV7-7 and TRBJ2-1; D ambiguous. The germline V gene has CDR1 SSHAT and CDR2 FNYEAQ (reference sequence). The CDR3 has 14 residues. The CDR3 region has the DNA TGTGCTAGCAGCTTAGACGCGCAGACTGAAGCTTTGTTTTTC. Its translation is CASSLDAQTEALFF.

J is TRBJ1-6 and V is TRBV18; TRBD1 matches 11 bases. Germline trimming cut 5 bases from V and 7 bases from J; bases unmatched to any gene: 4. The CDR3 is made up of 15 amino acids. Germline lookup yields CDR1 KGHSH and CDR2 LQKENI. The CDR3 coding sequence is TGTGCCAGCTCAACCGGGGACAGGGGGAATTCACCCCTCCACTTT. Translating it yields CASSTGDRGNSPLHF.

In this sample, this clonotype turned up many times. This sequence joins TRBV7-2 and TRBJ1-2; 8 bases match TRBD1. The CDR3 spans 14 residues. Germline lookup yields CDR1 SGHTA and CDR2 FQGNSA. V was pared by 6 bases and J by 2 bases, with 5 bases of the junction left unmatched. The CDR3 DNA reads as TGTGCCAGCAGGCGAAACAGGGGGAACTATGGCTACACCTTC. This sequence encodes CASRRNRGNYGYTF. Using reference TRBV7-2 and TRBJ1-2 for the parts outside the CDR3, the full variable domain is GAGVSQSPSNKVTEKGKDVELRCDPISGHTALYWYRQSLGQGLEFLIYFQGNSAPDKSGLPSDRFSAERTGGSVSTLTIQRTQQEDSAVYLCASRRNRGNYGYTFGSGTRLTVV.